This T cell receptor (beta chain) was retrieved from a study of siplizumab effects on memory and regulatory T cells. This clone has just a few counts. Its target is unknown. Roughly 10^5 TCR templates were measured in each sample. The repertoire was sequenced with immunoSEQ multiplex PCR; TCRdb's copy has only in-frame clones and lacks some. Here the sample spans about 69,000 clones, 75% to 90% being singletons. Study conclusions and caveats: On average, about 69% of mappable alloreactive CD4+ clones were Treg-derived under siplizumab, against about 25% in controls.

Trimming stripped 4 bases from V and 7 bases from J, with 13 bases between. CDR3 size: 13 residues. CDR1 and CDR2 (germline): KGHSH, LQKENI. The sequence derives from a human donor in good health. The sequenced material came from Tregs sorted from blood. The chain employs TRBV18 and TRBJ2-5; D gene unclear. This CDR3 reads CASSQDGYGTQYF. CDR3 DNA sequence: TGTGCCAGCTCACAGGACGGCTACGGGACCCAGTACTTC.